The source of this TCR beta chain is a study of blood T cell repertoires in COVID-19. This clone was recorded once. Allocation to cohorts depended on clinical history reported by the participants. Under the authors' procedure: Amplification of reference gene primers was used by the study to estimate nucleated cell counts. Using immunoSEQ multiplex PCR, the repertoire was profiled, and TCRdb retains in-frame clones only, with some absent. The DNA was the basis for D and trimming; V, J and clone size are from that table. The sample has around 300,000 clones, around 90% seen once. CDR1 and CDR2 from the germline V gene are SGHRS and YFSETQ. Trimming removed 2 bases from V and 0 bases from J, with 8 bases in between. The CDR3 runs to 15 residues.

The sequence came from a woman under 30 with acute COVID-19. The chain employs TRBV5-1 and TRBJ1-4; no firm D call. The specimen sequenced was PBMCs or T cells enriched from blood (not recorded which). DNA of the CDR3: TGCGCCAGCAGCTTAGCCCATGCAACTAATGAAAAACTGTTTTTT. Its protein product is CASSLAHATNEKLFF.